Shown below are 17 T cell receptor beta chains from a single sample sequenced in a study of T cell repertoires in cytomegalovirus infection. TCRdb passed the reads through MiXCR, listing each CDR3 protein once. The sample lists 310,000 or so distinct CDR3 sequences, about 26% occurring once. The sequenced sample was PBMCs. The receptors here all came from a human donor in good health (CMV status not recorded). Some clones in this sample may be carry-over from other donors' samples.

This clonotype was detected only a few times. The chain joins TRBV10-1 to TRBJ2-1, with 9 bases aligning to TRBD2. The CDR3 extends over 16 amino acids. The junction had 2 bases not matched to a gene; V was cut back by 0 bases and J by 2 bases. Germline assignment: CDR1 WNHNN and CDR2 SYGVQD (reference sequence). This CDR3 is CASSESAGGTYNEQFF. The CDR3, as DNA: TGCGCCAGCAGTGAGTCGGCGGGGGGGACCTACAATGAGCAGTTCTTC.

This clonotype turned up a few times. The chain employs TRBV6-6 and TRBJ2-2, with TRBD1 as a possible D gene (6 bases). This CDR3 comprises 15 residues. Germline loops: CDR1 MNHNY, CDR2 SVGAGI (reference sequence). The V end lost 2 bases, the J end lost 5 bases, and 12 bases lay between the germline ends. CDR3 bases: TGTGCCAGCAGTTACCCAGACAGGATAACCGGGGAGCTGTTTTTT. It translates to CASSYPDRITGELFF.

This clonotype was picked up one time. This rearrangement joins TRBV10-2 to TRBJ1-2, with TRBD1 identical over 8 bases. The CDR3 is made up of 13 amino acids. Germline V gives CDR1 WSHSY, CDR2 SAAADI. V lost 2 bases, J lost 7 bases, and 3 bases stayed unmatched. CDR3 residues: CASSEADRAGYTF. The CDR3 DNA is TGCGCCAGCAGTGAGGCGGACAGGGCTGGCTACACCTTC.

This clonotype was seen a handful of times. Here the CDR3 reads CASSLTRDRISGTIYF. CDR3 nucleotide sequence: TGTGCCAGCAGTCTTACTCGGGACAGGATTAGTGGCACCATATATTTT. The chain has TRBV28 and TRBJ1-3; 8 bases line up with TRBD1. CDR3 length: 16 residues. CDR1 and CDR2 from the germline V gene are MDHEN and SYDVKM. After removal of 5 bases from V and 9 bases from J, the junction contained 15 bases not matched to a gene.

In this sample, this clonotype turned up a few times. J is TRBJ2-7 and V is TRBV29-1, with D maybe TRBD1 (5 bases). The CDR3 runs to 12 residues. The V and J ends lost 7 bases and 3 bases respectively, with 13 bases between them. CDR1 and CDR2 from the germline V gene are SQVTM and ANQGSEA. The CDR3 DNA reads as TGCAGCGGGGGTAGGGGCTACTACGAGCAGTACTTC. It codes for CSGGRGYYEQYF.

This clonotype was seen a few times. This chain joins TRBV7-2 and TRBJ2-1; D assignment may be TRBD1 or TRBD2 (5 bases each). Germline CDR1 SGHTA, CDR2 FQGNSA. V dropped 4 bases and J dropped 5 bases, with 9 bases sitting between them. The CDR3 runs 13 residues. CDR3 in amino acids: CASSWGRDNEQFF. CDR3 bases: TGTGCCAGCAGCTGGGGACGGGACAATGAGCAGTTCTTC.

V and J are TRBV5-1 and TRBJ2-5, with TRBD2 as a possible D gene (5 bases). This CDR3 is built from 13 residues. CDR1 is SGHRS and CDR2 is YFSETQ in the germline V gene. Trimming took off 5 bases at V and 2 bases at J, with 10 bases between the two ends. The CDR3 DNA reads TGCGCCAGCAGGATCGGGGAGCAAGAGACCCAGTACTTC. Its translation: CASRIGEQETQYF.

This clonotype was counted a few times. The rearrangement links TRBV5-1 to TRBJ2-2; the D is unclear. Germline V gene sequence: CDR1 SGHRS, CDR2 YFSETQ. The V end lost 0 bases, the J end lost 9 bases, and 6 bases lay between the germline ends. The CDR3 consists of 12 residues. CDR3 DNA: TGCGCCAGCAGCTTGGAGCATCGGGAGCTGTTTTTT. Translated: CASSLEHRELFF. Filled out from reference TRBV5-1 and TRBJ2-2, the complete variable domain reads KAGVTQTPRYLIKTRGQQVTLSCSPISGHRSVSWYQQTPGQGLQFLFEYFSETQRNKGNFPGRFSGRQFSNSRSEMNVSTLELGDSALYLCASSLEHRELFFGEGSRLTVL.

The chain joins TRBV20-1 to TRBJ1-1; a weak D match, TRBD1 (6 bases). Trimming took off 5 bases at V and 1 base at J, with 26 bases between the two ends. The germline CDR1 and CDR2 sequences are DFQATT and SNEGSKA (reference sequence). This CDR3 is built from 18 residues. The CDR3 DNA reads TGCAGTGCTCACGATAGAGGGCAGGGGCCCTCGACGAACACTGAAGCTTTCTTT. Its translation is CSAHDRGQGPSTNTEAFF.

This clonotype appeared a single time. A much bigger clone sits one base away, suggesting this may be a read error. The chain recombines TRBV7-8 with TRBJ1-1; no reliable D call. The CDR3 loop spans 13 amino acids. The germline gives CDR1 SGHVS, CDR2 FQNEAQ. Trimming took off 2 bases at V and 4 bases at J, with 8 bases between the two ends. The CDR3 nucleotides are TGTGCCAGCAGCTTACGGGTGGCCACTGAAGCTTTCTTT. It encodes CASSLRVATEAFF.

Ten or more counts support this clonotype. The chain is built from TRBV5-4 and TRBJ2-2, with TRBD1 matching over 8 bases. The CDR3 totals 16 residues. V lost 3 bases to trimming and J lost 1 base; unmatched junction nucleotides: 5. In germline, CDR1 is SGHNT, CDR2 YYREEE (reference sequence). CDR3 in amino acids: CASSSPGQENTGELFF. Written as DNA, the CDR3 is TGTGCCAGCAGCTCGCCGGGACAGGAGAACACCGGGGAGCTGTTTTTT.

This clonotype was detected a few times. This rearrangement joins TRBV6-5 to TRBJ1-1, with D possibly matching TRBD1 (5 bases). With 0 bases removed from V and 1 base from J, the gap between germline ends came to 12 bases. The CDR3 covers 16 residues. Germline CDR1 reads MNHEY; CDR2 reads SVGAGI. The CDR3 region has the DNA TGTGCCAGCAGTTACTCCCAACGAGGGACGAACACTGAAGCTTTCTTT. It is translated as CASSYSQRGTNTEAFF.

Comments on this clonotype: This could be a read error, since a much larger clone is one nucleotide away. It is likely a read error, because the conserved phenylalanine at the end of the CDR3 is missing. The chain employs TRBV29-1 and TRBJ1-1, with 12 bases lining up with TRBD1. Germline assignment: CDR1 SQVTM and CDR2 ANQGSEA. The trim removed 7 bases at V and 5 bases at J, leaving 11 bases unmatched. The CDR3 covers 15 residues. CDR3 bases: TGCAGCGCATCCGGGGGACAGGGGGCGCGTACTGAAGCTTTCTTG. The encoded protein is CSASGGQGARTEAFL.

The DNA of the CDR3 is TGTGCCAGCAGCTCCGGGGGGGCCGGCAATGAGCAGTTCTTC. Translation: CASSSGGAGNEQFF. The genes are TRBV5-5 and TRBJ2-1, with 8 bases matching TRBD2. Trimming removed 3 bases from V and 6 bases from J; junction bases left unmatched: 5. Germline values: CDR1 SGHKS, CDR2 YYEKEE (reference sequence). There are 14 residues in the CDR3.

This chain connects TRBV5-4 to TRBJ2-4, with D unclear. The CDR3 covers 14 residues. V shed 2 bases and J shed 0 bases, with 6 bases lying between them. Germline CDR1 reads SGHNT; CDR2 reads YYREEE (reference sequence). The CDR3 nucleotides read TGTGCCAGCAGCTTCGGAGAAGCCAAAAACATTCAGTACTTC. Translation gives CASSFGEAKNIQYF.

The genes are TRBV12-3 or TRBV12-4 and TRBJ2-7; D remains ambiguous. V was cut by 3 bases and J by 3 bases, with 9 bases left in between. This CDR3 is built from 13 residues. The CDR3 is CASSLAIIYEQYF. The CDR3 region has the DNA TGTGCCAGCAGTTTGGCCATAATCTACGAGCAGTACTTC.

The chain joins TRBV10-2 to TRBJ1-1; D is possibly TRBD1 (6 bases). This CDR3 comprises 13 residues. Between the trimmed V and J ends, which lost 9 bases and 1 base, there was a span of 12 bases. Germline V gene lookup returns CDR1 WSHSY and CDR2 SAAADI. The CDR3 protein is CASSGQRNTEAFF. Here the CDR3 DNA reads TGCGCCAGTTCGGGACAAAGGAACACTGAAGCTTTCTTT.